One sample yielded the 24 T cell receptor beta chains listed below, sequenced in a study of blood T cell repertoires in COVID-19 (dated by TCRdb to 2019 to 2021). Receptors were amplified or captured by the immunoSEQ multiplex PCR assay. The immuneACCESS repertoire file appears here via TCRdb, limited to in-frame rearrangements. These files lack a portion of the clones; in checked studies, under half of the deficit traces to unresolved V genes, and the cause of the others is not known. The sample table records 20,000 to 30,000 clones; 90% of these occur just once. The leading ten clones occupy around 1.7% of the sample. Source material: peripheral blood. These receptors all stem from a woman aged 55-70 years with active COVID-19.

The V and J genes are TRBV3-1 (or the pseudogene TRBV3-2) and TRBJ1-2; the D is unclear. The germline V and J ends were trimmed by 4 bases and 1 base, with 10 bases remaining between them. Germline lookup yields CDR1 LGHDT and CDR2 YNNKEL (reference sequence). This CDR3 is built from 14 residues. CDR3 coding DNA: TGTGCCAGCAGCCCGTCTATAGATAACTATGGCTACACCTTC. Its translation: CASSPSIDNYGYTF.

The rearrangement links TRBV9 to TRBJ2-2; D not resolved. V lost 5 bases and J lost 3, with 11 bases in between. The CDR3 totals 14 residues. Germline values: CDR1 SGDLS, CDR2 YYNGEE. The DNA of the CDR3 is TGTGCCAGCAGGAGCGATATCGACACCGGGGAGCTGTTTTTT. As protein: CASRSDIDTGELFF.

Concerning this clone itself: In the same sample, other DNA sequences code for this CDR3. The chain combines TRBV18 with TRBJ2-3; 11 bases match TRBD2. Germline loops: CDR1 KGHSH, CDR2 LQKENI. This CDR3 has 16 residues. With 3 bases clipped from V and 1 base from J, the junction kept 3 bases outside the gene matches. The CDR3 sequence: CASSPGTSGRTDTQYF. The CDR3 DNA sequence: TGTGCCAGCTCACCTGGGACTAGCGGACGCACAGATACGCAGTATTTT.

In DNA form, the CDR3 reads TGCGCCAGCAGCTCCGGACAGGGAATAGATACGCAGTATTTT. Its protein is CASSSGQGIDTQYF. This chain connects TRBV5-1 to TRBJ2-3, with 8 nucleotides matching TRBD1. Germline CDR1 is SGHRS and CDR2 is YFSETQ. The length of the CDR3 is 14 residues. The junction had 5 bases not matched to a gene; V was cut back by 3 bases and J by 5 bases.

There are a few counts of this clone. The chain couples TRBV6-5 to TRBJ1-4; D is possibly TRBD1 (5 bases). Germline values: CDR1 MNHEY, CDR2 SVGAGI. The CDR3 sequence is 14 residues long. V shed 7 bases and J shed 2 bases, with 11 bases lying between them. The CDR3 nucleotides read TGTGCCAGCACCCCGGGGGGGACTAATGAAAAACTGTTTTTT. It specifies CASTPGGTNEKLFF.

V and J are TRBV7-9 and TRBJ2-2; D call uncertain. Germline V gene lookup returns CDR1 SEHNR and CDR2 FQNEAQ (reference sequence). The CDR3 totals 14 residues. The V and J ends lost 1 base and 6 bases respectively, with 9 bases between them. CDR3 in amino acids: CASSLVTRSGELFF. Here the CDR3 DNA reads TGTGCCAGCAGCTTAGTCACGCGTTCCGGGGAGCTGTTTTTT.

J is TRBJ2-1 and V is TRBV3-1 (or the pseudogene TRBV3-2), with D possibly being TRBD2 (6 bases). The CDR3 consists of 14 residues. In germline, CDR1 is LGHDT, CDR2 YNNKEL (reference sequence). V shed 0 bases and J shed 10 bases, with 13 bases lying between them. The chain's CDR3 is CASSQDGTAGEQFF. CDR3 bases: TGTGCCAGCAGCCAAGATGGGACCGCGGGGGAGCAGTTCTTC.

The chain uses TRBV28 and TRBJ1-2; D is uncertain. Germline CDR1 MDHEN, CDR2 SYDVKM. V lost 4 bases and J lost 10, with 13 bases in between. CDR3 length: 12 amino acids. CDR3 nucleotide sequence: TGTGCCAGCAGTTCCCCCTCGGTTTTCTACACCTTC. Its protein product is CASSSPSVFYTF.

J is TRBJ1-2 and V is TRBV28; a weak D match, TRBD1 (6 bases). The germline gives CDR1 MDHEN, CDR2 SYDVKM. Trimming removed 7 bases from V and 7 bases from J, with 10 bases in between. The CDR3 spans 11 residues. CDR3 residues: CASNDRFGYTF. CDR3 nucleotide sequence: TGTGCCAGCAACGACAGGTTTGGCTACACCTTC.

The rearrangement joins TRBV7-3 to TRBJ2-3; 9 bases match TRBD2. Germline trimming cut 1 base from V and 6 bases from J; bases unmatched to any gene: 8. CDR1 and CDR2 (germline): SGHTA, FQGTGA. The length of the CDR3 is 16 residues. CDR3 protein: CASSLMALAGLDTQYF. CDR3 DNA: TGTGCCAGCAGCTTAATGGCGCTAGCGGGGTTGGATACGCAGTATTTT.

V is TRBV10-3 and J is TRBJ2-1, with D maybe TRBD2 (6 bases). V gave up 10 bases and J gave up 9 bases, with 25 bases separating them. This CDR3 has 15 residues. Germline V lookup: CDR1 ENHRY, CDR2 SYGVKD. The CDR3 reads CATNNGTSGRGEQFF. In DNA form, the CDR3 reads TGTGCCACCAACAACGGGACTTCCGGGCGGGGTGAGCAGTTCTTC.

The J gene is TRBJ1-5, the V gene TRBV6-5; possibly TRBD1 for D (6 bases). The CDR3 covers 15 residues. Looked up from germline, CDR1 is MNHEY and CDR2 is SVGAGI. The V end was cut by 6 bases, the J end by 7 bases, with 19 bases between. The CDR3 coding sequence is TGTGCCAGCAGGGACCACAGGGTCAACGGACAGCCCCAGCATTTT. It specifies CASRDHRVNGQPQHF.

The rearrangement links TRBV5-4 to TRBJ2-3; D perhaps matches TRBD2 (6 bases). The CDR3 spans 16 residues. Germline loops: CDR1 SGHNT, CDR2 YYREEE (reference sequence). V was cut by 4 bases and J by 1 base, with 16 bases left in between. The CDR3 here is CASSTGRGTGTDTQYF. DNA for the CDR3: TGTGCCAGCAGCACGGGGCGGGGAACGGGCACAGATACGCAGTATTTT.

CDR3 coding DNA: TGTGCCAGCAGTTTATTGGCTAGCGAGAACACCGGGGAGCTGTTTTTT. Its translation: CASSLLASENTGELFF. This chain joins TRBV27 and TRBJ2-2; maybe TRBD2 (6 bases). The CDR3 has 16 residues. Deletions cut 1 base from V and 1 base from J, with 10 bases between. Germline lookup yields CDR1 MNHEY and CDR2 SMNVEV (reference sequence).

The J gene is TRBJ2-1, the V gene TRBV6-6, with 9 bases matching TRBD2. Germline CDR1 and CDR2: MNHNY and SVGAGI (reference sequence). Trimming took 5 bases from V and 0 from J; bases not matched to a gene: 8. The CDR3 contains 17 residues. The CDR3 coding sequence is TGTGCCAGCAGTCCCCGGACTAGCGATATCTCCTACAATGAGCAGTTCTTC. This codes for CASSPRTSDISYNEQFF.

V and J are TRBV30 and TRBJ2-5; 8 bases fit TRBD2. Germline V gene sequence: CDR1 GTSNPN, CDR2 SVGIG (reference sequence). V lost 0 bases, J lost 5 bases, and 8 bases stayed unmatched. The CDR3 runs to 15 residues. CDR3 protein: CAWSVRGGLGETQYF. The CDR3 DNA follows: TGTGCCTGGAGTGTACGGGGGGGATTGGGTGAGACCCAGTACTTC.

The DNA for the CDR3 is TGTGCCAGCAGTTACTCCTCATGGGGGCTAACGCAAGAGACCCAGTACTTC. This encodes CASSYSSWGLTQETQYF. The rearrangement joins TRBV6-2 or TRBV6-3 to TRBJ2-5, with D possibly matching TRBD1 (6 bases). The V end was cut by 0 bases, the J end by 2 bases, with 16 bases between. The CDR3 covers 17 residues. Looked up from germline, CDR1 is MNHEY and CDR2 is SVGEGT.

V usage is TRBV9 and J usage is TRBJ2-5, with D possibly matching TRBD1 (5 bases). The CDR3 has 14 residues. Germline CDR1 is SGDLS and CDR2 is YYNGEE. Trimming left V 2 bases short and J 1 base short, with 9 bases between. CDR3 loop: CASSVTDFQETQYF. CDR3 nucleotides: TGTGCCAGCAGCGTGACAGACTTCCAAGAGACCCAGTACTTC.

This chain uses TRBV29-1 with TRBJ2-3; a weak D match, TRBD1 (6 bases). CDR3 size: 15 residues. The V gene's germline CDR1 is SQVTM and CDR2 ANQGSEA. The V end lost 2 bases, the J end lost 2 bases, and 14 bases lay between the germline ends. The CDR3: CSVEPDRSPTDTQYF. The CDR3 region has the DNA TGCAGCGTTGAACCCGACAGGTCCCCCACAGATACGCAGTATTTT.

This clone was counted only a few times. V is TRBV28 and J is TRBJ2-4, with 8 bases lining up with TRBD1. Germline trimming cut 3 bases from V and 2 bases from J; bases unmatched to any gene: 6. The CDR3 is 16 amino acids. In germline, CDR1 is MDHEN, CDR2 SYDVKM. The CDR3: CASSFRYRGTKNIQYF. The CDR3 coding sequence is TGTGCCAGCAGTTTCCGATACAGGGGGACCAAAAACATTCAGTACTTC. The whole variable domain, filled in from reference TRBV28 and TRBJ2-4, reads DVKVTQSSRYLVKRTGEKVFLECVQDMDHENMFWYRQDPGLGLRLIYFSYDVKMKEKGDIPEGYSVSREKKERFSLILESASTNQTSMYLCASSFRYRGTKNIQYFGAGTRLSVL.

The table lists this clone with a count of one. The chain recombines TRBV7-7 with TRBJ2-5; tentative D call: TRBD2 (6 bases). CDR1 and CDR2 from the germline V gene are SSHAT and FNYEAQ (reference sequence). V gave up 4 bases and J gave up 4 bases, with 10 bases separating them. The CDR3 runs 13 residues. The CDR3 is CASSSGGLETQYF. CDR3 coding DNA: TGTGCCAGCAGCTCCGGGGGACTAGAGACCCAGTACTTC.

CDR3 DNA: TGTGCCAGCAGTGAAAACAGGGGCTACGAGCAGTACTTC. Protein product: CASSENRGYEQYF. The chain employs TRBV25-1 and TRBJ2-7; 7 bases map to TRBD1. V trimming: 2 bases; J trimming: 3 bases; junction bases outside the gene matches: 1. Germline assignment: CDR1 MGHDK and CDR2 SYGVNS. The CDR3 contains 13 residues.

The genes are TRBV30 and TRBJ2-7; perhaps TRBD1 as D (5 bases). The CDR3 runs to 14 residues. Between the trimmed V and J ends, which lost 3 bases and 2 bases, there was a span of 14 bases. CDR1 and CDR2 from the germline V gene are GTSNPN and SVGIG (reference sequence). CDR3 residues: CAWRRTGSTYEQYF. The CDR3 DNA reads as TGTGCCTGGAGAAGAACAGGTTCGACCTACGAGCAGTACTTC.

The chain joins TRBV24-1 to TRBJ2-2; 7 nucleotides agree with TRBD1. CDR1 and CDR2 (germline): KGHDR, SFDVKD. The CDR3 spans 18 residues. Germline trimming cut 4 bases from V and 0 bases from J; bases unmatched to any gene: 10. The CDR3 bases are TGTGCCACCAGTGAACCCCTACAGGGGATCCCGAACACCGGGGAGCTGTTTTTT. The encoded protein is CATSEPLQGIPNTGELFF.